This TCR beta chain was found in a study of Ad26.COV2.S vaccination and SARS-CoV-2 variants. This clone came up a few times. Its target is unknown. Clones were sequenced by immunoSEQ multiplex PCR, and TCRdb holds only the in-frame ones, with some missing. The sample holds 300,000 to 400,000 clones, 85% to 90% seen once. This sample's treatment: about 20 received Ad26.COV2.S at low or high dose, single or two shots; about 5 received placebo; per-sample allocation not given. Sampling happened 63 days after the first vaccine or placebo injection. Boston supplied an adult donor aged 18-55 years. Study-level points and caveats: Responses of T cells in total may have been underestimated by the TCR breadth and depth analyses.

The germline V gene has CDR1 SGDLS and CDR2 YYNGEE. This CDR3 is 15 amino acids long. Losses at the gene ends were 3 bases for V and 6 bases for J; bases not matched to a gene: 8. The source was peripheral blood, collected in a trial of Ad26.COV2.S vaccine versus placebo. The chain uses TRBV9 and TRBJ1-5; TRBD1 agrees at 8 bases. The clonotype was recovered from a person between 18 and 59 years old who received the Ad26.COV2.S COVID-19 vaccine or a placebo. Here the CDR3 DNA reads TGTGCCAGCAGCGCCGACCCGACAGGGGCTCAGCCCCAGCATTTT. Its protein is CASSADPTGAQPQHF.